This T cell receptor beta chain was observed in a study of prognosis after radiotherapy for stage I lung cancer. The wider study: Adenocarcinoma was the tumor type in about a dozen patients, squamous cell carcinoma in seven. The study delivered radiotherapy as SBRT in 3 to 5 fractions, with a biologically effective dose of at least 100 Gy.

Researchers used two-round multiplex PCR to amplify TCR beta CDR3 starting from genomic DNA. Gene-specific TRBV and TRBJ primers were used in PCR round one. TCRdb reprocessed the multiplex PCR reads via MiXCR and lists one record per CDR3 protein. The top ten hold approximately 16% of the sample, which has around 28,000 distinct CDR3 sequences, around 48% seen once. This clonotype is categorized as medium-sized (0.01 to 0.1%). What it recognizes is unknown. CDR1 is LNHDA, CDR2 SQIVND, per germline (reference sequence). The CDR3 contains 14 residues. Trimming removed 6 bases from V and 6 bases from J, with 14 bases in between. Broader study findings: Unique TCR clone counts were lower following stereotactic body radiation therapy (median 10,088 versus 6,861).

This receptor was obtained from a donor of 50 years or more with non-small cell lung cancer. This sequence joins TRBV19 and TRBJ2-2; D possibly matches TRBD1 or TRBD2 (5 bases each). Sequenced here: PBMCs, sampled before or after stereotactic body radiation therapy (not recorded which). The CDR3 DNA reads as TGTGCCAGTAGGGGGACCGGCATCGCCGGGGAGCTGTTTTTT. It yields the protein CASRGTGIAGELFF.